The rows below give T cell receptor beta chains drawn from one sample of a study of blood T cell repertoires in COVID-19. Using immunoSEQ multiplex PCR, the repertoire was profiled, and TCRdb retains in-frame clones only, with some absent. The sample records some 83,000 clones, approximately 81% being singletons. Sequenced sample: peripheral blood. The receptor set was obtained from a man at least 80 years old with acute or convalescent COVID-19. CDR3s include the opening cysteine and the closing phenylalanine or tryptophan. The D gene is left open where the match is weak. Clone size, where shown, is once, few, many, or a class for clones that have expanded.

D: TRBD1; J: TRBJ1-1; size: .; V: TRBV29-1; length: 18; DNA: TGCAGCGTTGCTTATGATCTAGGGGGACAGGGGTCTAACACTGAAGCTTTCTTT; CDR3: CSVAYDLGGQGSNTEAFF
D: TRBD1; J: TRBJ2-2; size: few; V: TRBV2; length: 14; DNA: TGTGCCAGCACATGGACAGGGGTTGGCGGGGAGCTGTTTTTT; CDR3: CASTWTGVGGELFF
D: .; J: TRBJ2-2; size: once; V: TRBV5-5; length: 16; DNA: TGTGCCAGCAGCTCCCCCCAGGGCTCGAACACCGGGGAGCTGTTTTTT; CDR3: CASSSPQGSNTGELFF
D: .; J: TRBJ1-1; size: few; V: TRBV12-3/TRBV12-4; length: 13; DNA: TGTGCCAGCAGTTTAGTCCAGGGGACTGAAGCTTTCTTT; CDR3: CASSLVQGTEAFF
D: TRBD1; J: TRBJ2-2; size: .; V: TRBV5-6; length: 16; DNA: TGTGCCAGCAGCTTGTTTGGGACAGGGACAATCGGGGAGCTGTTTTTT; CDR3: CASSLFGTGTIGELFF
D: .; J: TRBJ1-1; size: .; V: TRBV5-5; length: 14; DNA: TGTGCCAGCAGCTTGGCCTCGGTGAGCACTGAAGCTTTCTTT; CDR3: CASSLASVSTEAFF
D: .; J: TRBJ2-5; size: .; V: TRBV7-2; length: 16; DNA: TGTGCCAGCAGCCCCGGGTATCTGAGGGGGGGGGAGACCCAGTACTTC; CDR3: CASSPGYLRGGETQYF
D: .; J: TRBJ1-2; size: .; V: TRBV6-2/TRBV6-3; length: 14; DNA: TGTGCCAGCAGCAACGAATGGCAGGGGAGAGGCTACACCTTC; CDR3: CASSNEWQGRGYTF
D: TRBD1; J: TRBJ1-2; size: few; V: TRBV6-1; length: 14; DNA: TGTGCCAGCAGTGAGAGACAGGGGGCGAGTGGCTACACCTTC; CDR3: CASSERQGASGYTF
D: TRBD1; J: TRBJ2-7; size: .; V: TRBV2; length: 13; DNA: TGTGCCAGCAGTGGACTGACAGGGCTAGAGCAGTACTTC; CDR3: CASSGLTGLEQYF
D: .; J: TRBJ1-4; size: .; V: TRBV5-1; length: 13; DNA: TGCGCCAGCAGCTTATCGGGGAGTGAAAAACTGTTTTTT; CDR3: CASSLSGSEKLFF
D: TRBD1; J: TRBJ2-7; size: .; V: TRBV3-1/TRBV3-2; length: 15; DNA: TGTGCCAGCAGCCTGGGGACAGGGGCTGGCTACGAGCAGTACTTC; CDR3: CASSLGTGAGYEQYF
D: .; J: TRBJ1-1; size: .; V: TRBV28; length: 14; DNA: TGTGCCAGCAGCCCCCGGGTGTTTTCTTCTGAAGCTTTCTTT; CDR3: CASSPRVFSSEAFF
D: .; J: TRBJ1-6; size: .; V: TRBV3-1/TRBV3-2; length: 14; DNA: TGTGCCAGCAGCCCGGTCAATGCTCATTCACCCCTCCACTTT; CDR3: CASSPVNAHSPLHF
D: TRBD1; J: TRBJ1-4; size: .; V: TRBV5-1; length: 16; DNA: TGCGCCAGCAGCTTGAACCCGGGACAGGGACACGAAAAACTGTTTTTT; CDR3: CASSLNPGQGHEKLFF
D: .; J: TRBJ1-1; size: once; V: TRBV27; length: 15; DNA: TGTGCCAGCAGTTTTGACTCAGTAATGAACACTGAAGCTTTCTTT; CDR3: CASSFDSVMNTEAFF
D: .; J: TRBJ2-1; size: .; V: TRBV19; length: 11; DNA: TGTGCCACCCGGAGTTACAATGAGCAGTTCTTC; CDR3: CATRSYNEQFF
D: TRBD2; J: TRBJ2-1; size: .; V: TRBV19; length: 12; DNA: TGTGCCAGTAGTACACTAGCGGGAGATCAGTTCTTC; CDR3: CASSTLAGDQFF
D: .; J: TRBJ1-1; size: .; V: TRBV7-3; length: 13; DNA: TGTGCCAGCAGCTTTCGGGAGAACACTGAAGCTTTCTTT; CDR3: CASSFRENTEAFF
D: .; J: TRBJ1-1; size: once; V: TRBV27; length: 15; DNA: TGTGCCAGCAAGTTGGGGGGTATAGGGAACACTGAAGCTTTCTTT; CDR3: CASKLGGIGNTEAFF
D: TRBD1; J: TRBJ2-2; size: .; V: TRBV6-1; length: 15; DNA: TGTGCCAGCAGCGGGACAGTGGTGAACACCGGGGAGCTGTTTTTT; CDR3: CASSGTVVNTGELFF
D: .; J: TRBJ2-7; size: once; V: TRBV10-3; length: 15; DNA: TGTGCCATCAGTGAGTCGGGGGGATCATCCTACGAGCAGTACTTC; CDR3: CAISESGGSSYEQYF
D: .; J: TRBJ1-3; size: .; V: TRBV5-6; length: 15; DNA: TGTGCCAGCAGCCGGAGGGGCAGGGCTGGAAACACCATATATTTT; CDR3: CASSRRGRAGNTIYF
D: .; J: TRBJ2-1; size: .; V: TRBV5-8; length: 13; DNA: TGTGCCAGCAGCTCGGACAGGAGGGGTGAGCAGTTCTTC; CDR3: CASSSDRRGEQFF
D: TRBD1; J: TRBJ1-2; size: .; V: TRBV6-5; length: 15; DNA: TGTGCCAGCAGAGATGACAGGGGGTCTAACTATGGCTACACCTTC; CDR3: CASRDDRGSNYGYTF
D: TRBD1; J: TRBJ1-2; size: .; V: TRBV2; length: 17; DNA: TGTGCCAGCAGTGAAAGGGACAGGGGTAATCGACGGGGTGGCTACACCTTC; CDR3: CASSERDRGNRRGGYTF
D: TRBD2; J: TRBJ2-5; size: many; V: TRBV4-2; length: 16; DNA: TGTGCCAGCAGCACTTCTAGCGGGAGGGCCCAAGAGACCCAGTACTTC; CDR3: CASSTSSGRAQETQYF